Listed here is a single TCR beta chain. No antigen is known for it. Only in-frame clones appear in the TCRdb table, and some are missing; sequencing was by immunoSEQ multiplex PCR. The sample contains fewer than 85,000 clones, approximately 96% of which appear only once. This CDR3 has 15 residues. The ends lost 0 bases at V and 7 bases at J; junction bases unmatched: 9. Per germline, CDR1 GTSNPN and CDR2 SVGIG (reference sequence). This sample stems from a study of cytomegalovirus exposure and HLA in healthy donors. Study background: The use of the same platform for the approximately 110 validation repertoires and the approximately 730 first-cohort repertoires was reported by a later analysis. Notes on the study in general: Reportedly, cytomegalovirus status was diagnosed with high sensitivity and specificity. That first-cohort TCR clusters tended to co-occur in the 95 to 150 validation repertoires was found in a later analysis. There were 150 to 200 TCR beta chains listed as cytomegalovirus-associated.

Sample: PBMCs. The V gene is TRBV30, the J gene TRBJ2-1; TRBD1 aligns across 7 bases. This receptor was identified in a woman between 18 and 29 years old in good health and CMV-seronegative. The CDR3 nucleotides read TGTGCCTGGAGTGTATCCGGGACAGTAGGGAATGAGCAGTTCTTC. Its protein is CAWSVSGTVGNEQFF.